The present T cell receptor beta chain was sequenced within a study of technical replicates of blood from a handful of donors. Germline CDR1 reads SGHNT; CDR2 reads YYREEE (reference sequence). The V and J ends lost 1 base and 3 bases respectively, with 11 bases between them. The CDR3 has 14 residues. Clones were sequenced by immunoSEQ multiplex PCR, and TCRdb holds only the in-frame ones, with some missing. The sample lists about 85,000 clones; just under 95% were seen once. Sequencing was carried out using T cells isolated from PBMCs. This chain connects TRBV5-4 to TRBJ2-7; possibly TRBD2 for D (5 bases). This TCR derives from a human donor in good health. CDR3 protein: CASSLKGRDYEQYF. CDR3 nucleotide sequence: TGTGCCAGCAGCTTGAAAGGGAGAGACTACGAGCAGTACTTC.